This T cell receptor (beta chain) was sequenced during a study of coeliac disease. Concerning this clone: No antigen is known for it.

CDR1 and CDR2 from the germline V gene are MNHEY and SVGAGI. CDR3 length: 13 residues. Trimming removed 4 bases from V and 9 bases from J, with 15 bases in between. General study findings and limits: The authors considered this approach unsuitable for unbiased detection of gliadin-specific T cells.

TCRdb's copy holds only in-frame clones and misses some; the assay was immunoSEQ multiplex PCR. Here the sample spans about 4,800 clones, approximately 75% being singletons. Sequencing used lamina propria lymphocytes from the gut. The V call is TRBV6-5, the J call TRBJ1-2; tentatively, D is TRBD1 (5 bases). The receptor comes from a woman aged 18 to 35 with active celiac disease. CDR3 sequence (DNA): TGTGCCAGCAGTTGGGGGGGTGGATCCAGCTACACCTTC. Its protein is CASSWGGGSSYTF.